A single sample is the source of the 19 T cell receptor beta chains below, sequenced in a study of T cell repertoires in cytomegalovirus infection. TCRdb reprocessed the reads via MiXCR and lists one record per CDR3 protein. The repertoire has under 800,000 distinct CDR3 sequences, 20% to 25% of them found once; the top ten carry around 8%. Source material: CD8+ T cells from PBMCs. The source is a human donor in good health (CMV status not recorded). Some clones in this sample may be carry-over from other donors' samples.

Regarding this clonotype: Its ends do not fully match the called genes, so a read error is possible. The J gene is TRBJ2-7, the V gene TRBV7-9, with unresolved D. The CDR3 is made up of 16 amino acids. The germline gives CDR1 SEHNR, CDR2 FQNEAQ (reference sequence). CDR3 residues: CASSFDPNNLGYGQYF. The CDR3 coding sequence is TGTGCCAGCAGCTTCGACCCCAACAACCTAGGCTACGGGCAGTACTTC.

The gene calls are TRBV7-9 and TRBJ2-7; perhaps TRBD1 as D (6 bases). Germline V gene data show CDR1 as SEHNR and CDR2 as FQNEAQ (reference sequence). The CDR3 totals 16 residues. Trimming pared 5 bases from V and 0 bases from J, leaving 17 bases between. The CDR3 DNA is TGTGCCAGCAGCCCAGCCCGGGACATCGTCTCCTACGAGCAGTACTTC. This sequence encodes CASSPARDIVSYEQYF. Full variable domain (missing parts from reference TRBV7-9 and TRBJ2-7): DTGVSQNPRHKITKRGQNVTFRCDPISEHNRLYWYRQTLGQGPEFLTYFQNEAQLEKSRLLSDRFSAERPKGSFSTLEIQRTEQGDSAMYLCASSPARDIVSYEQYFGPGTRLTVT.

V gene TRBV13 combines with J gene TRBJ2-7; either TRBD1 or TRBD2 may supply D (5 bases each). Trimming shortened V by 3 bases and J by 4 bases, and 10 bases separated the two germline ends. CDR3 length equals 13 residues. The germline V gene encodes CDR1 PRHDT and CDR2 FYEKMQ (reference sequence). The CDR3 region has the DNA TGTGCCAGCAGCTTGGGGGATCAGTACGAGCAGTACTTC. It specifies CASSLGDQYEQYF.

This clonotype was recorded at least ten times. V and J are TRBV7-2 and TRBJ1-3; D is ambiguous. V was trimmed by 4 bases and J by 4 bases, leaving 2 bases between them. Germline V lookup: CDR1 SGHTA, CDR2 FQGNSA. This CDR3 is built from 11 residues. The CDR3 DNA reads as TGTGCCAGCAGCTCGGGAAACACCATATATTTT. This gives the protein CASSSGNTIYF.

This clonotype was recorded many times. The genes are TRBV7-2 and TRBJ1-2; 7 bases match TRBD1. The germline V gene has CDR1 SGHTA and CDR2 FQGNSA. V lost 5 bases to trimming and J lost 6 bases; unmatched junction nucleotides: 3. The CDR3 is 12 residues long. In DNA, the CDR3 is TGTGCCAGCAGCCAGGGGGGGAATGGCTACACCTTC. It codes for CASSQGGNGYTF.

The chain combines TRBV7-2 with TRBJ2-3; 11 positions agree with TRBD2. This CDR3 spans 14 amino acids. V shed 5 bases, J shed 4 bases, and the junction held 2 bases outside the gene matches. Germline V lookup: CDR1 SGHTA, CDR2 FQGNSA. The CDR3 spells CASSTSGGSDTQYF. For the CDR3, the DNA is TGTGCCAGCAGCACTAGCGGGGGATCAGATACGCAGTATTTT.

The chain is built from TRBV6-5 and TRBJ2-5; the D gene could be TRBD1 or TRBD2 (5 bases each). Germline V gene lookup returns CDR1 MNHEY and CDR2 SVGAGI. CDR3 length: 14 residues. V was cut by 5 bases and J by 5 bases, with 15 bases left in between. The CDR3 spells CASSSRDVRETQYF. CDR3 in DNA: TGTGCCAGCAGTAGCCGGGACGTAAGGGAGACCCAGTACTTC.

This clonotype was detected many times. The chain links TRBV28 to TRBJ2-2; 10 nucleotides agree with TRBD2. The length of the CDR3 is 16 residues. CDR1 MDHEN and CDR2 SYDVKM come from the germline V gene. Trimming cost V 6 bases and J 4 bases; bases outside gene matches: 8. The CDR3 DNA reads TGTGCCAGCAGCTCCAAAGCGGGGGGGGTCACCGGGGAGCTGTTTTTT. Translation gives CASSSKAGGVTGELFF.

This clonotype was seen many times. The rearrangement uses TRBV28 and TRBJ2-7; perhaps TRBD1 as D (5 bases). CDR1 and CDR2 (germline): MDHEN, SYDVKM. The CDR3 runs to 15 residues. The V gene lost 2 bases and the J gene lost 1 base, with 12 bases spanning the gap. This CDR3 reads CASSLTAQVSYEQYF. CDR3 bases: TGTGCCAGCAGTTTAACTGCACAGGTTTCCTACGAGCAGTACTTC.

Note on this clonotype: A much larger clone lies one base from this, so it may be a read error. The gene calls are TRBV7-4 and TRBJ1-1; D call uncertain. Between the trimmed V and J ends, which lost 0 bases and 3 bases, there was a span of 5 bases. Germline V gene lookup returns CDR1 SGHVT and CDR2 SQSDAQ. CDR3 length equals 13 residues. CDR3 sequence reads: CASSLATDTEAFF. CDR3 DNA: TGTGCCAGCAGCTTAGCTACAGACACTGAAGCTTTCTTT.

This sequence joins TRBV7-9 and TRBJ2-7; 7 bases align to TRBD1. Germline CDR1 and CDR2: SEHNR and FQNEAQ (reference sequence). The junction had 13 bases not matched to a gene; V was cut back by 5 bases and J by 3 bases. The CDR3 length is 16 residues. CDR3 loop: CASSGTAKTLHYEQYF. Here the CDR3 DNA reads TGTGCCAGCAGCGGGACAGCCAAAACACTTCACTACGAGCAGTACTTC.

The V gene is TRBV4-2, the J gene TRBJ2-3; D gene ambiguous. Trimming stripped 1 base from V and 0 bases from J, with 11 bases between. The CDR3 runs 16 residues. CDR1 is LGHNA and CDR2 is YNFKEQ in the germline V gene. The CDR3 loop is CASSQGNSPSTDTQYF. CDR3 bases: TGTGCCAGCAGCCAAGGAAATAGCCCAAGCACAGATACGCAGTATTTT.

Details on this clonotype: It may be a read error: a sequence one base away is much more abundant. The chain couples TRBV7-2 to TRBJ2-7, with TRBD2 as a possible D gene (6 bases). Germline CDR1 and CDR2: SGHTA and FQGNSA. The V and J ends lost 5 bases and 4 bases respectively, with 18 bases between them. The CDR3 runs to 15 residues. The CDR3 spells CASSGLDTGRYEQYF. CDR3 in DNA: TGTGCCAGCAGCGGGCTGGACACTGGGAGGTACGAGCAGTACTTC.

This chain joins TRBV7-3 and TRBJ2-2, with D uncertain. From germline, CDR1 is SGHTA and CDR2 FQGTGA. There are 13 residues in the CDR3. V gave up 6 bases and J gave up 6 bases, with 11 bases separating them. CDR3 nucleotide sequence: TGTGCCAGCAGTCCCTCAGCTGCCGGGGAGCTGTTTTTT. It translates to CASSPSAAGELFF.

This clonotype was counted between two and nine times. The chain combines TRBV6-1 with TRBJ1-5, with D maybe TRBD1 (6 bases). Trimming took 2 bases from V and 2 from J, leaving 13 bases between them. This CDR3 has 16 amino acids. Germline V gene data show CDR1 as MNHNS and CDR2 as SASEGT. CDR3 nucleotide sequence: TGTGCCAGCAGTGAAATACAACAGGGACGCAATCAGCCCCAGCATTTT. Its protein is CASSEIQQGRNQPQHF.

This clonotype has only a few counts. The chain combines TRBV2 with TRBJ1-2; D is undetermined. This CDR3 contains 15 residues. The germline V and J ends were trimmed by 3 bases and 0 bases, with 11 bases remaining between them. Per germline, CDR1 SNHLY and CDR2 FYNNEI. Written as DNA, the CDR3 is TGTGCCAGCAGTGATAGGCCAGATGCTAACTATGGCTACACCTTC. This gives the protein CASSDRPDANYGYTF.

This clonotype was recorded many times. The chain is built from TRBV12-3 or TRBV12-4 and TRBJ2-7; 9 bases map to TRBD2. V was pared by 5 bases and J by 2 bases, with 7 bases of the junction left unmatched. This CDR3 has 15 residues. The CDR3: CASSKPSGGTYEQYF. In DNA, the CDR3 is TGTGCCAGCAGTAAACCGAGCGGGGGGACCTACGAGCAGTACTTC.

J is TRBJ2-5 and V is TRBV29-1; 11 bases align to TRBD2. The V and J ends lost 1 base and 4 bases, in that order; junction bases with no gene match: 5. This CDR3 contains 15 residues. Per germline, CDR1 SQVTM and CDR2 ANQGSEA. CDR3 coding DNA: TGCAGCGTTGAAGCTCGCCTAGCGGGGGGAGAGACCCAGTACTTC. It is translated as CSVEARLAGGETQYF.

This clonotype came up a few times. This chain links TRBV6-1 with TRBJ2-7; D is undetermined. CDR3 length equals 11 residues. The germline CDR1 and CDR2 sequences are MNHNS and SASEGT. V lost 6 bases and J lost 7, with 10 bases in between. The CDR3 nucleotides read TGTGCCAGCAGCCGGTTTGAGGAGCAGTACTTC. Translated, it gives CASSRFEEQYF.